Presented here are 20 T cell receptor beta chains from one specimen sequenced in a study of beta chain features in type 1 diabetes. Reverse transcribing all isolated RNA meant expressed TCRB transcripts were sequenced. Using immunoSEQ multiplex PCR, the repertoire was profiled, and TCRdb retains in-frame clones only, with some absent. This table holds 250,000 to 300,000 clones, roughly an eighth found once. Points from the study as a whole: There was a moderate but significant shortening of TCRB CDR3s in all four CD4+ subsets of Type 1 diabetes patients.

No antigen has been assigned to these receptors. Sequences were obtained from naive CD4+ T cells from blood. These receptors came from a man aged 25 to 40 with type 1 diabetes.

The chain joins TRBV2 to TRBJ2-5; 10 nucleotides match TRBD2. After removal of 5 bases from V and 5 bases from J, the junction contained 5 bases not matched to a gene. Germline V gene lookup returns CDR1 SNHLY and CDR2 FYNNEI. The CDR3 sequence is 14 residues long. The DNA for the CDR3 is TGTGCCAGCAGTCTACTAGCGGGGCCGGAGACCCAGTACTTC. Translated: CASSLLAGPETQYF.

The rearrangement joins TRBV7-2 to TRBJ2-2; 8 bases are a match to TRBD1. The CDR3 totals 17 residues. The V and J ends lost 3 bases and 5 bases, in that order; junction bases with no gene match: 11. Germline V gene sequence: CDR1 SGHTA, CDR2 FQGNSA. The CDR3 nucleotides are TGTGCCAGCAGCTTGAGGACTGGGACAGGAAGAACCGGGGAGCTGTTTTTT. Protein: CASSLRTGTGRTGELFF.

This chain uses TRBV30 with TRBJ2-3, with D perhaps matching TRBD1 (6 bases). From germline, CDR1 is GTSNPN and CDR2 SVGIG (reference sequence). The CDR3 has 16 amino acids. V lost 0 bases and J lost 5, with 18 bases in between. This CDR3 is CAWSVWGSDRQDTQYF. In DNA form, the CDR3 reads TGTGCCTGGAGTGTATGGGGTAGCGACAGGCAAGATACGCAGTATTTT. The full variable domain, its missing parts supplied by reference TRBV30 and TRBJ2-3, is SQTIHQWPATLVQPVGSPLSLECTVEGTSNPNLYWYRQAAGRGLQLLFYSVGIGQISSEVPQNLSASRPQDRQFILSSKKLLLSDSGFYLCAWSVWGSDRQDTQYFGPGTRLTVL.

The sample holds a few counts of this clone. V gene TRBV2 combines with J gene TRBJ1-5; TRBD1 matches 8 bases. Looked up from germline, CDR1 is SNHLY and CDR2 is FYNNEI. Germline trimming cut 4 bases from V and 7 bases from J; bases unmatched to any gene: 3. This CDR3 has 13 residues. In nucleotides, the CDR3 is TGTGCCAGCAGTGGACAGGGGAAACAGCCCCAGCATTTT. The encoded protein is CASSGQGKQPQHF.

CDR3 sequence: CASGAGVAGGDEQFF. The CDR3 DNA reads TGTGCCAGTGGGGCCGGGGTAGCGGGAGGAGACGAGCAGTTCTTC. J is TRBJ2-1 and V is TRBV19; TRBD2 matches 10 bases. V trimming: 8 bases; J trimming: 10 bases; junction bases outside the gene matches: 14. Germline V gene sequence: CDR1 LNHDA, CDR2 SQIVND (reference sequence). The CDR3 runs 15 residues.

This clone has only a few counts. The V call is TRBV15, the J call TRBJ1-4, with D hard to call. Germline values: CDR1 LNHNV, CDR2 YYDKDF (reference sequence). This CDR3 spans 15 amino acids. The V end lost 0 bases, the J end lost 3 bases, and 8 bases lay between the germline ends. In DNA form, the CDR3 reads TGTGCCACCAGCAGAGATCGAGATCCTAATGAAAAACTGTTTTTT. It yields the protein CATSRDRDPNEKLFF.

For this clone: Within the sample, other DNA sequences also encode this same CDR3. The chain uses TRBV28 and TRBJ2-7; TRBD2 aligns across 7 bases. V gave up 3 bases and J gave up 0 bases; unmatched junction bases: 2. The germline gives CDR1 MDHEN, CDR2 SYDVKM. The CDR3 extends over 14 amino acids. DNA of the CDR3: TGTGCCAGCAGTTTCGGGGGGAGCTCCTACGAGCAGTACTTC. Amino acid sequence: CASSFGGSSYEQYF.

The CDR3 sequence: CASSKEGFQPQHF. In DNA, the CDR3 is TGTGCCAGCAGCAAGGAGGGCTTTCAGCCCCAGCATTTT. The chain combines TRBV7-9 with TRBJ1-5; no firm D call. The CDR3 sequence is 13 residues long. V lost 5 bases and J 6 bases, leaving 11 bases between the germline ends. Looked up from germline, CDR1 is SEHNR and CDR2 is FQNEAQ (reference sequence).

This clone was picked up a small number of times. The V gene is TRBV7-2, the J gene TRBJ2-3; tentatively, D is TRBD1 (5 bases). Germline-derived CDR1 and CDR2 are SGHTA and FQGNSA. Trimming left V 5 bases short and J 0 bases short, with 12 bases between. The CDR3 extends over 15 amino acids. The CDR3 DNA is TGTGCCAGCAGCCTACGACAGTCTAGCACAGATACGCAGTATTTT. This gives the protein CASSLRQSSTDTQYF.

The V and J genes are TRBV9 and TRBJ2-3; 7 nucleotides align to TRBD1. Germline CDR1 is SGDLS and CDR2 is YYNGEE. V was pared by 0 bases and J by 2 bases, with 9 bases of the junction left unmatched. CDR3 length equals 17 residues. CDR3 loop: CASSVGGGDRATDTQYF. CDR3 sequence (DNA): TGTGCCAGCAGCGTAGGTGGGGGTGACAGGGCCACAGATACGCAGTATTTT.

This clone was seen a few times. The chain is built from TRBV28 and TRBJ1-5, with 8 positions matching TRBD1. The CDR3 totals 13 residues. V shed 4 bases, J shed 5 bases, and the junction held 1 base outside the gene matches. CDR1 and CDR2 from the germline V gene are MDHEN and SYDVKM. This CDR3 reads CASSSTGDQPQHF. As DNA, the CDR3 is TGTGCCAGCAGTTCGACAGGGGATCAGCCCCAGCATTTT.

This clone was observed a few times. The chain's CDR3 is CASSMTAGLNTGELFF. CDR3 coding DNA: TGTGCCAGTAGTATGACAGCGGGACTGAACACCGGGGAGCTGTTTTTT. V usage is TRBV19 and J usage is TRBJ2-2; 7 nucleotides agree with TRBD2. The CDR3 runs 16 residues. The V and J ends lost 3 bases and 1 base, in that order; junction bases with no gene match: 5. The germline CDR1 and CDR2 sequences are LNHDA and SQIVND (reference sequence).

This clone was counted between two and nine times. This chain uses TRBV4-3 with TRBJ2-7, with 10 positions matching TRBD2. The V segment lost 6 bases and the J segment 3 bases; nucleotides outside the gene matches: 8. CDR3 length: 15 residues. Germline CDR1 and CDR2: LGHNA and YSLEER. As DNA, the CDR3 is TGCGCCAGCAGTCCCGGGACTAGCGCAATCTACGAGCAGTACTTC. Translation gives CASSPGTSAIYEQYF.

V and J are TRBV5-1 and TRBJ2-1, with 7 nucleotides matching TRBD1. CDR3 length: 15 amino acids. Looked up from germline, CDR1 is SGHRS and CDR2 is YFSETQ. V dropped 1 base and J dropped 10; count of bases not matched to a gene: 11. CDR3 in amino acids: CASSLPDTGAGEQFF. The CDR3 DNA reads as TGCGCCAGCAGCTTGCCAGATACAGGGGCTGGGGAGCAGTTCTTC.

This clone was counted only a few times. The gene calls are TRBV4-2 and TRBJ1-5; D unclear. Trimming shortened V by 4 bases and J by 0 bases, and 10 bases separated the two germline ends. The CDR3 spans 15 residues. From germline, CDR1 is LGHNA and CDR2 YNFKEQ. The CDR3 DNA reads as TGTGCCAGCAGCCTTGACTGGAATAGCAATCAGCCCCAGCATTTT. This gives the protein CASSLDWNSNQPQHF.

In this sample, this clone turned up a few times. The J gene is TRBJ1-1, the V gene TRBV11-2; D not certain. Germline V gene lookup returns CDR1 SGHAT and CDR2 FQNNGV. V lost 0 bases and J lost 1, with 9 bases in between. The CDR3 extends over 15 amino acids. CDR3 region: CASSLDPRGNTEAFF. CDR3 nucleotide sequence: TGTGCCAGCAGCTTAGACCCACGAGGGAACACTGAAGCTTTCTTT.

In its sample, this clone was seen once. The V and J genes are TRBV2 and TRBJ2-5; tentative D call: TRBD2 (6 bases). Deletions cut 3 bases from V and 5 bases from J, with 16 bases between. The germline V gene has CDR1 SNHLY and CDR2 FYNNEI. CDR3 length: 15 residues. The CDR3 loop is CASSENGGDGETQYF. CDR3 nucleotides: TGTGCCAGCAGTGAGAACGGGGGAGACGGGGAGACCCAGTACTTC.

This sequence joins TRBV28 and TRBJ2-5; TRBD2 is a possible D gene (6 bases). CDR1 and CDR2 from the germline V gene are MDHEN and SYDVKM. The length of the CDR3 is 12 residues. Trimming took off 6 bases at V and 5 bases at J, with 10 bases between the two ends. CDR3 residues: CASRSGSETQYF. Here the CDR3 DNA reads TGTGCCAGCAGGAGCGGGTCTGAGACCCAGTACTTC.

The V and J genes are TRBV2 and TRBJ2-5; 7 bases match TRBD2. With V trimmed by 3 bases and J by 3 bases, 4 bases remained unmatched. This CDR3 comprises 14 residues. Germline V gene sequence: CDR1 SNHLY, CDR2 FYNNEI. CDR3 sequence reads: CASSDSRGKETQYF. CDR3 bases: TGTGCCAGCAGTGACTCGCGGGGGAAAGAGACCCAGTACTTC.

This clone came up a few times. V is TRBV4-3 and J is TRBJ2-7; 10 bases agree with TRBD2. The germline CDR1 and CDR2 sequences are LGHNA and YSLEER. V gave up 0 bases and J gave up 4 bases; unmatched junction bases: 6. CDR3 length: 16 residues. CDR3 in amino acids: CASSQDAPSGSYEQYF. For the CDR3, the DNA is TGCGCCAGCAGCCAAGATGCGCCTAGCGGGAGTTACGAGCAGTACTTC.